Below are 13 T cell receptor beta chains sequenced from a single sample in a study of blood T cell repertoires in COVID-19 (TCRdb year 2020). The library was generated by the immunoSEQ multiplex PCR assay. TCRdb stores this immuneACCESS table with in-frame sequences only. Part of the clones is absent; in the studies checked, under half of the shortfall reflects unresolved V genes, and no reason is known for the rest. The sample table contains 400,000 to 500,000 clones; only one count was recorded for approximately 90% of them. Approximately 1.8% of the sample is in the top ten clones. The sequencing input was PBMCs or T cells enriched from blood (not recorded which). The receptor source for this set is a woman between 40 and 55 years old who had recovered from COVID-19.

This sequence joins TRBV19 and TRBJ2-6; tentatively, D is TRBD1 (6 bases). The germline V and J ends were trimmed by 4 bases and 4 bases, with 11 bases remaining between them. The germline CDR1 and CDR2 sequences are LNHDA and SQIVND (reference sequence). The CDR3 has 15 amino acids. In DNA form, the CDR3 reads TGTGCCAGTAGTACTACAGGGCGGGGGGCCAACGTCCTGACTTTC. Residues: CASSTTGRGANVLTF.

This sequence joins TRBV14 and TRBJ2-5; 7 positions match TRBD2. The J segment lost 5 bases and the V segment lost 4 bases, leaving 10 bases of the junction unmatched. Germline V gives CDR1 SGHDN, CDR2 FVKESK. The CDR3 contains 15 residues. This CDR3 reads CASSPWAGAPETQYF. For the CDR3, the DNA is TGTGCCAGCAGCCCATGGGCGGGAGCCCCGGAGACCCAGTACTTC.

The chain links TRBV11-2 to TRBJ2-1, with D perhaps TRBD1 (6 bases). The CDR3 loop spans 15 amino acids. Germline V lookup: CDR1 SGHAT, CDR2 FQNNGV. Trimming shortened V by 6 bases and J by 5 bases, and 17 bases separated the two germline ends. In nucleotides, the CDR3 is TGTGCCAGCAGTCACACAGGGAAGCCCGACAATGAGCAGTTCTTC. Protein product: CASSHTGKPDNEQFF.

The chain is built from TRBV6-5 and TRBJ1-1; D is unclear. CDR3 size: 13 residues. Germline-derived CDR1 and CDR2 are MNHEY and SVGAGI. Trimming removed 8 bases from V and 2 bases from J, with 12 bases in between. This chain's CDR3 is CASRGRENTEAFF. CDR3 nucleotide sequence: TGTGCCAGCCGAGGACGGGAAAACACTGAAGCTTTCTTT.

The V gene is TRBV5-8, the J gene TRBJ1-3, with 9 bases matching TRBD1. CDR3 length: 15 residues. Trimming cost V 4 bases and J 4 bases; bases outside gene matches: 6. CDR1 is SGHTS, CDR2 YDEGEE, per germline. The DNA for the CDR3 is TGTGCCAGCAGCCCGGACAGGGGCCGGGGAAACACCATATATTTT. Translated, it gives CASSPDRGRGNTIYF.

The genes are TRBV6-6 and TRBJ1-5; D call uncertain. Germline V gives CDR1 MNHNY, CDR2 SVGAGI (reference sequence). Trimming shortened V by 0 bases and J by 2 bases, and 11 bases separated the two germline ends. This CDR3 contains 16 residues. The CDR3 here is CASSYSMSRGNQPQHF. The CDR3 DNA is TGTGCCAGCAGTTACTCGATGTCGCGGGGCAATCAGCCCCAGCATTTT.

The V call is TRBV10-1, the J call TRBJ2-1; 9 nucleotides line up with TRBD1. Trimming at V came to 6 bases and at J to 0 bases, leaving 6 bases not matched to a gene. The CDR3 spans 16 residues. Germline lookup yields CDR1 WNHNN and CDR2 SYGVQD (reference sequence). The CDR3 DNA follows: TGCGCCAGCAGCCGTGGACAGGGGAGCTCCTACAATGAGCAGTTCTTC. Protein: CASSRGQGSSYNEQFF.

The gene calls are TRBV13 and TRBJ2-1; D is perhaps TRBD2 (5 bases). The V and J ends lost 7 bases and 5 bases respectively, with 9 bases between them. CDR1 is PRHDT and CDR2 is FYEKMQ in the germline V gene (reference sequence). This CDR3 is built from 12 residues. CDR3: CASTGENNEQFF. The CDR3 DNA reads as TGTGCCAGCACTGGGGAGAACAATGAGCAGTTCTTC.

The chain's CDR3 is CASSPGWDYSYNEQFF. The DNA for the CDR3 is TGTGCCAGCAGTCCGGGGTGGGACTACTCCTACAATGAGCAGTTCTTC. The chain uses TRBV5-6 and TRBJ2-1; 7 nucleotides line up with TRBD2. The CDR3 is made up of 16 amino acids. Trimming removed 5 bases from V and 0 bases from J; junction bases left unmatched: 8. Germline lookup yields CDR1 SGHDT and CDR2 YYEEEE.

The CDR3 nucleotides read TGTGCTAGTGGTTTCTCCATGAACGGAGGGGGCGGCAATGGTGGCTACACCTTC. This encodes CASGFSMNGGGGNGGYTF. This rearrangement joins TRBV12-5 to TRBJ1-2; 7 bases line up with TRBD1. V was pared by 3 bases and J by 7 bases, with 20 bases of the junction left unmatched. The length of the CDR3 is 18 residues. Germline CDR1 LGHNT, CDR2 FRNRAP.

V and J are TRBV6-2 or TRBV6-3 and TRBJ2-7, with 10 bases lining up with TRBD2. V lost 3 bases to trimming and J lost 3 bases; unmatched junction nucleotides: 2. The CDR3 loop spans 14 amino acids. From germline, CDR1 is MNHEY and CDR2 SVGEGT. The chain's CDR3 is CASSYLAGDYEQYF. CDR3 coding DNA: TGTGCCAGCAGTTATCTAGCGGGAGACTACGAGCAGTACTTC.

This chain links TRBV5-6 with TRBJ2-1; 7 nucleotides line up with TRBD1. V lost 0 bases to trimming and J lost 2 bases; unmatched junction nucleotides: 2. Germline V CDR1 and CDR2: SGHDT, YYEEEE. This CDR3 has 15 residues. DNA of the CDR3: TGTGCCAGCAGCTTGGGACAGGGACCCTACAATGAGCAGTTCTTC. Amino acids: CASSLGQGPYNEQFF.

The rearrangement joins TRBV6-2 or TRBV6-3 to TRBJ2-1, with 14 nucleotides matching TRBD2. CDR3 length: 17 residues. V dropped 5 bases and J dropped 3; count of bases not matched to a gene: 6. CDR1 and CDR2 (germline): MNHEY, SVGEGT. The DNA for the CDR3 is TGTGCCAGCAGTCGCGGGACTAGCGGGAGTTTCTACAATGAGCAGTTCTTC. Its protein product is CASSRGTSGSFYNEQFF.